This T cell receptor (beta chain) was recovered during a study of cytomegalovirus exposure and HLA in healthy donors. Primers included in the PCR were 60 Vbeta and 13 Jbeta primers. Using immunoSEQ multiplex PCR, the repertoire was profiled, and TCRdb retains in-frame clones only, with some absent. The sample has approximately 180,000 clones; 80% are singletons. Regarding the study as a whole: Fewer N-insertions (relative to the roughly 700-donor mean) were reportedly seen in an Asian-associated ancestry cluster in a later analysis. Listed as cytomegalovirus-associated were 150 to 200 TCR beta chains.

Regarding this clone: Its specificity is unknown.

The clonotype originates from a man aged 25 to 40 in good health and CMV-seropositive. Sequencing used PBMCs.

CDR3 DNA sequence: TGTGCCAGCAGTTACAGGGAGGATACCTATGGCTACACCTTC. This translates into CASSYREDTYGYTF. The chain employs TRBV6-5 and TRBJ1-2, with D hard to call. The CDR3 sequence is 14 residues long. CDR1 is MNHEY, CDR2 SVGAGI, per germline. V shed 2 bases and J shed 4 bases, with 11 bases lying between them.